These T cell receptor beta chains were read from a single sample in a study of Graves' ophthalmopathy and Graves' hyperthyroidism. MiXCR, run by TCRdb on the multiplex PCR reads, gives a single entry per CDR3 protein. The table has approximately 700,000 distinct CDR3 sequences, about 44% seen once. Material: peripheral blood. These receptors all stem from an adult man with Graves' ophthalmopathy. Each CDR3 is given with its conserved first and last residue. A D gene is named only where the DNA matches it firmly. Size is omitted from some rows. Given values are once, few, many or a class for expanded clones.

NA	TRBV25-1	NA	TRBJ2-2	TGTGCCAGCAGGCTTGACAATATTGGTAACACCGGGGAGCTGTTTTTT	CASRLDNIGNTGELFF
NA	TRBV4-3	NA	TRBJ2-7	TGCGCCAGCAGCCAAGATTACGTTAACGAGCAGTACTTC	CASSQDYVNEQYF
NA	TRBV2	NA	TRBJ1-5	TGTGCCAGCAGTGGGGGGAGCGGGGCCGGCTACGAGCATTTT	CASSGGSGAGYEHF
NA	TRBV3-1	NA	TRBJ2-7	TGTGCCAGCAGCTACCGGGACGAAGCCTACGAGCAGTACTTC	CASSYRDEAYEQYF
NA	TRBV11-1	NA	TRBJ2-5	TGTGCCAGCAGCGTCGAGTCGGAGGGCGGCGAGACCCAGTACTTC	CASSVESEGGETQYF
NA	TRBV25-1	NA	TRBJ1-5	NA	CASSIYLCSVARESNQPQHF
NA	TRBV9	NA	TRBJ2-7	TGTGCCAGCAGCGTAAAACAGGGTAGAGTTACCTACGAGCAGTACTTC	CASSVKQGRVTYEQYF
once	TRBV28	TRBD1	TRBJ2-7	TGTGCCAGCAGGTGGGGGGACAGGGATATTTACGAGCAGTACTTC	CASRWGDRDIYEQYF
NA	TRBV2	TRBD1	TRBJ2-5	TGTGCCAGCAGCAAACAGGGGGCCGTGGAGACCCAGTACTTC	CASSKQGAVETQYF
NA	TRBV2	NA	TRBJ2-5	TGTGCCAGCAGTGAGGGAATAGAGACCCAGTACTTC	CASSEGIETQYF
NA	TRBV11-2	TRBD1	TRBJ1-1	TGTGCCGGCAGATCGACAGGGGAGGCTTTCTTT	CAGRSTGEAFF
NA	TRBV2	NA	TRBJ1-3	TGTGCCAGCAGTGAAGCCCGAGCCCGGAATCAGCCTGGAAACACCATATATTTT	CASSEARARNQPGNTIYF
NA	TRBV10-3	NA	TRBJ1-2	TGTGCCATCAGTCCGGACAGCGGACAGCCCTATGGCTACACCTTC	CAISPDSGQPYGYTF
many	TRBV7-2	NA	TRBJ1-2	TGTGCCAGCAGCTTAGATGGCTTACGGGGCTACACCTTC	CASSLDGLRGYTF
many	TRBV7-9	NA	TRBJ1-1	TGTGCCAGCAGCTTCGAGAACACTGAAGCTTTCTTT	CASSFENTEAFF
NA	TRBV19	TRBD2	TRBJ2-2	TGTGCCAGTAGTATGACTAGCCCCACCGGGGAGCTGTTTTTT	CASSMTSPTGELFF
once	TRBV4-3	TRBD1	TRBJ2-7	TGCGCCAGCAGCCAAACCAGGGGGCCTGTCGAGCAGTACTTC	CASSQTRGPVEQYF
NA	TRBV11-2	NA	TRBJ1-1	TGTGCCAGCTCACGGGACGGTTTCACTGAAGCTTTCTTT	CASSRDGFTEAFF
NA	TRBV6-5	NA	TRBJ1-1	TGTGCCAGCACCCTCGCACCACCGAACACTGAAGCTTTCTTT	CASTLAPPNTEAFF
NA	TRBV6-5	TRBD1	TRBJ1-3	TGTGCCAGCAGTCTGGACAGGGAGATTTTAGCTGGAAACACCATATATTTT	CASSLDREILAGNTIYF
NA	TRBV10-3	NA	TRBJ2-7	TGTGCCAGCAGTTACTCTGCTAGGGGGGGGCCCGTTTTTGAGCAGTACTTC	CASSYSARGGPVFEQYF
few	TRBV12-3/TRBV12-4	NA	TRBJ1-1	TGTGCCAGCAGTCGAATTTTGTTCGCTGAAGCTTTCTTT	CASSRILFAEAFF
NA	TRBV7-9	TRBD1	TRBJ1-4	TGTGCCAGCAGCCAAGTAACGGGACAGGGTTATGAAAAACTGTTTTTT	CASSQVTGQGYEKLFF
NA	TRBV10-3	NA	TRBJ1-1	TGTGCCATCAGTGATCCCACAGGCACTGAAGCTTTCTTT	CAISDPTGTEAFF
NA	TRBV20-1	NA	TRBJ1-5	TGCAGTGCTAGACCCCGCGGCCTACCTAATCAGCCCCAGCATTTT	CSARPRGLPNQPQHF
few	TRBV12-3/TRBV12-4	TRBD1	TRBJ2-5	TGTGCCAGCAGGTTAGGGACAGGGGCAGAGACCCAGTACTTC	CASRLGTGAETQYF
NA	TRBV5-1	NA	TRBJ2-7	TGCGCCAGCAGCTCAGACGGTTCCTACGAGCAGTACTTC	CASSSDGSYEQYF
NA	TRBV19	NA	TRBJ1-5	TGTGCCGGCGGGGGAGGCGGCAATCAGCCCCAGCATTTT	CAGGGGGNQPQHF
NA	TRBV7-2	TRBD1	TRBJ2-5	TGTGCCAGCAGCGTCACAGGGGGCTTGGAGACCCAGTACTTC	CASSVTGGLETQYF
few	TRBV15	NA	TRBJ2-7	TGTGCCACCAGCAGAGATCCGGGGGGCCCCTACGAGCAGTACTTC	CATSRDPGGPYEQYF
NA	TRBV28	TRBD2	TRBJ2-5	TGTGCCAGCACCGTGACTAGCGGGGACGAGACCCAGTACTTC	CASTVTSGDETQYF
NA	TRBV5-6	TRBD1	TRBJ2-7	TGTGCCAGCACCTCGGACAGGGGCACCCACGAGCAGTACTTC	CASTSDRGTHEQYF
few	TRBV7-9	NA	TRBJ1-3	TGTGCCAGCAGCTTAGCGCCCGGGCCTGGAAACACCATATATTTT	CASSLAPGPGNTIYF
NA	TRBV3-1	NA	TRBJ2-5	TGTGCCAGCAGCCAAGACCCTTCGGGGGAGACCCAGTACTTC	CASSQDPSGETQYF
NA	TRBV10-3	NA	TRBJ2-5	TGTGCCATCAGTGAGGGAGGGGGTCTGGGCCAGTACTTC	CAISEGGGLGQYF
NA	TRBV10-3	NA	TRBJ2-7	TGTGCCATCAGTGGACAGGGAGGCGGGAACGAGCAGTACTTC	CAISGQGGGNEQYF
NA	TRBV7-9	NA	TRBJ2-7	TGCGCCAGCAGCCAAGGGTTTTCTCCATCCGGAGCCTACGAGCAGTACTTC	CASSQGFSPSGAYEQYF
NA	TRBV25-1	NA	TRBJ1-4	TGTGCCAGCAGTGCCTCGGACATAAATGAAAAACTGTTTTTT	CASSASDINEKLFF
NA	TRBV7-9	TRBD1	TRBJ2-2	TGTGCCAGCAGCTTGAATTGGGACAGGGGTGCCGGGGAGCTGTTTTTT	CASSLNWDRGAGELFF
many	TRBV29-1	NA	TRBJ2-5	TGCAGCGTTGGACGGGACCAAGAGACCCAGTACTTC	CSVGRDQETQYF
NA	TRBV5-1	TRBD1	TRBJ2-7	TGCGCCAGCACGACAGGGACCACCTACGAGCAGTACTTC	CASTTGTTYEQYF
NA	TRBV5-1	NA	TRBJ2-7	TGCGCCAGCAGCCCGGGCCTAGCGTCGAGCTCCTACGAGCAGTACTTC	CASSPGLASSSYEQYF
few	TRBV20-1	NA	TRBJ1-2	TGCAGTGCCGGAGGAGGAGCCAACTATGGCTACACCTTC	CSAGGGANYGYTF